This is a list of T cell receptor beta chains from one sample in a study of OX40 agonist ivuxolimab in advanced cancers. The method was immunoSEQ multiplex PCR; TCRdb's version includes in-frame clones alone and lacks a portion of them. The repertoire has over 40,000 clones, more than 75% of them found once; the top ten carry 0.38%. The material sequenced was CD4+ or CD8+ T cells sorted from blood, taken in a trial of the OX40 agonist ivuxolimab. Receptors originate from an adult with an advanced solid tumor such as melanoma, head and neck, liver or kidney cancer. CDR3s include the opening cysteine and the closing phenylalanine or tryptophan. D genes are given only for firm matches. A clone size is listed for some rows: how often the clone was seen (once, few, many), or a class if it is expanded.

size | J | D | V | CDR3 | DNA
. | TRBJ1-2 | TRBD1 | TRBV7-2 | CASSGTGVGYTF | TGTGCCAGCAGCGGTACAGGGGTGGGCTACACCTTC
once | TRBJ1-2 | . | TRBV2 | CASQAGDSTYGYTF | TGTGCCAGCCAAGCTGGAGATTCAACCTATGGCTACACCTTC
. | TRBJ1-2 | . | TRBV6-5 | CASSRSGLIYGYTF | TGTGCCAGCAGTAGATCCGGACTGATCTATGGCTACACCTTC
. | TRBJ1-1 | TRBD1 | TRBV29-1 | CSVVRQGAGTEAFF | TGCAGCGTCGTACGGCAGGGGGCAGGGACTGAAGCTTTCTTT
. | TRBJ1-6 | . | TRBV5-4 | CASSLGYQGPAGNSPLHF | TGTGCCAGCAGCTTGGGCTACCAAGGTCCCGCGGGGAATTCACCCCTCCACTTT
. | TRBJ2-5 | . | TRBV7-2 | CASSVSETQYF | TGTGCCAGCAGCGTATCGGAGACCCAGTACTTC
. | TRBJ1-4 | . | TRBV15 | CATSREVRGEKLFF | TGTGCCACCAGCAGAGAAGTGAGAGGTGAAAAACTGTTTTTT
. | TRBJ1-2 | TRBD1 | TRBV6-1 | CASSGLWTGNGYTF | TGTGCCAGCAGTGGCCTCTGGACAGGGAATGGCTACACCTTC
. | TRBJ2-7 | TRBD2 | TRBV28 | CAIEGRGREYEQYF | TGTGCCATCGAGGGGAGGGGTCGGGAATACGAGCAGTACTTC
. | TRBJ1-1 | . | TRBV7-2 | CASSSLQGVGTEAFF | TGTGCCAGCAGCTCCTTACAGGGTGTGGGCACTGAAGCTTTCTTT
. | TRBJ1-3 | . | TRBV28 | CASRPNFSGTIYF | TGTGCCAGCAGACCGAATTTCTCGGGTACCATATATTTT
few | TRBJ1-1 | TRBD1 | TRBV6-4 | CASSAQGGTEAFF | TGTGCCAGCAGTGCTCAGGGGGGCACTGAAGCTTTCTTT
. | TRBJ2-1 | . | TRBV15 | CATRWGTNSYNEQFF | TGTGCCACCAGGTGGGGGACGAACTCCTACAATGAGCAGTTCTTC
. | TRBJ1-1 | TRBD1 | TRBV6-6 | CASSHGNRGSEAFF | TGTGCCAGCAGTCATGGGAACAGGGGCTCTGAAGCTTTCTTT
once | TRBJ1-1 | . | TRBV7-9 | CASSLTQGSTEAFF | TGTGCCAGCAGCTTAACTCAGGGGAGCACTGAAGCTTTCTTT
. | TRBJ1-2 | TRBD1 | TRBV7-9 | CASRYGQGAGGYTF | TGTGCCAGCAGATACGGACAGGGGGCAGGTGGCTACACCTTC
. | TRBJ1-5 | . | TRBV5-6 | CASSRDSVEQPQHF | TGTGCCAGCAGCCGGGACTCCGTAGAGCAGCCCCAGCATTTT
. | TRBJ2-7 | . | TRBV19 | CASQNRQAPYEQYF | TGTGCCAGTCAGAATCGGCAGGCACCCTACGAGCAGTACTTC
. | TRBJ2-3 | . | TRBV21-1 | CASIRKGGARGNTQYF | TGTGCCAGCATCCGAAAAGGGGGCGCGCGTGGGAATACGCAGTATTTT
. | TRBJ1-1 | . | TRBV27 | CASSLSEDRRRARSTEAFF | TGTGCCAGCAGTTTATCAGAGGATAGACGCAGGGCTAGGAGCACTGAAGCTTTCTTT
. | TRBJ2-5 | . | TRBV6-1 | CASSLLGETQYF | TGTGCCAGCAGCCTACTTGGGGAGACCCAGTACTTC
few | TRBJ2-7 | TRBD1 | TRBV4-1 | CASSQDEQGVGYEQYF | TGCGCCAGCAGCCAAGATGAGCAGGGGGTCGGCTACGAGCAGTACTTC
. | TRBJ1-5 | TRBD1 | TRBV19 | CATADRGLSNQPQHF | TGTGCCACTGCGGACAGGGGCCTTAGCAATCAGCCCCAGCATTTT
. | TRBJ2-5 | . | TRBV7-2 | CASSLMAPFWETQYF | TGTGCCAGCAGCTTAATGGCCCCGTTTTGGGAGACCCAGTACTTC
. | TRBJ1-6 | TRBD1 | TRBV25-1 | CATGQGYNSPLHF | TGTGCCACAGGACAGGGGTATAATTCACCCCTCCACTTT